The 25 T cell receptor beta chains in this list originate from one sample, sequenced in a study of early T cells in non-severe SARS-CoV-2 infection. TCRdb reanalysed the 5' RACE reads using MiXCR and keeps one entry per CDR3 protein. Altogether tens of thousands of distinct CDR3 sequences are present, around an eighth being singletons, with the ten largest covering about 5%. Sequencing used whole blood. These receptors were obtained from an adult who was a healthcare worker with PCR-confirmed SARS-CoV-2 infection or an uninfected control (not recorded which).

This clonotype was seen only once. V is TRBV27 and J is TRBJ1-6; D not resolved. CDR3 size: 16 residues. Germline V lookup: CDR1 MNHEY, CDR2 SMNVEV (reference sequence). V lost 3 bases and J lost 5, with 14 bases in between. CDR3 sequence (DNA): TGTGCCAGCAGTTTGTCACCCGGACTAAATAATTCACCCCTCCACTTT. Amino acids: CASSLSPGLNNSPLHF.

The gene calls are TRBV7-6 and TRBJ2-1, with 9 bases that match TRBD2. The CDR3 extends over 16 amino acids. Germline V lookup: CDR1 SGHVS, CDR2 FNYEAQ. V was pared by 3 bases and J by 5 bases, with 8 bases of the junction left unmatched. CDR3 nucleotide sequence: TGTGCCAGCAGCTTCCAAGCGGGAGGTCTCAACAATGAGCAGTTCTTC. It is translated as CASSFQAGGLNNEQFF.

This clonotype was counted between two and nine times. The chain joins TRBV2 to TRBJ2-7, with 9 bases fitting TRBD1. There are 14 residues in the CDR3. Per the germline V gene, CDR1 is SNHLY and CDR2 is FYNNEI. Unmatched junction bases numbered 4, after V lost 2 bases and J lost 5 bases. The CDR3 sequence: CASSEWDRVHEQYF. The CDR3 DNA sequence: TGTGCCAGCAGTGAATGGGACAGGGTCCACGAGCAGTACTTC.

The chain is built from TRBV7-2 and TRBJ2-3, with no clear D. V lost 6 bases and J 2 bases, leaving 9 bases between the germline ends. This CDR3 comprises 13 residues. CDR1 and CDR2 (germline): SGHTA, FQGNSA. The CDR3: CASSQRITDTQYF. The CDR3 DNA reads TGTGCCAGCAGTCAACGCATCACAGATACGCAGTATTTT.

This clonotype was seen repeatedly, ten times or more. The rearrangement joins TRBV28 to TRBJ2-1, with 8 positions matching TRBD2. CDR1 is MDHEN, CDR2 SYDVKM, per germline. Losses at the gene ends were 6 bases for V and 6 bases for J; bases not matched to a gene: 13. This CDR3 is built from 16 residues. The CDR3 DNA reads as TGTGCCAGCAGCCCCGGGAGGGGGGAAAGGGTCAATGAGCAGTTCTTC. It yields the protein CASSPGRGERVNEQFF.

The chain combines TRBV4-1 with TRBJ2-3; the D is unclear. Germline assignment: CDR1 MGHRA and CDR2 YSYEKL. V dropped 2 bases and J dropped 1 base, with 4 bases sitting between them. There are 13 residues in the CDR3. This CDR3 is CASSQIRTDTQYF. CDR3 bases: TGCGCCAGCAGCCAAATACGCACAGATACGCAGTATTTT.

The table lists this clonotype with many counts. This CDR3 reads CASSLALFPYEQYF. In nucleotides, the CDR3 is TGTGCCAGCAGCTTAGCCCTCTTCCCCTACGAGCAGTACTTC. The gene calls are TRBV7-9 and TRBJ2-7, with D unclear. This CDR3 has 14 residues. Germline CDR1 is SEHNR and CDR2 is FQNEAQ (reference sequence). Trimming pared 0 bases from V and 2 bases from J, leaving 8 bases between. The full variable domain, rest sourced from reference TRBV7-9 and TRBJ2-7, is DTGVSQNPRHKITKRGQNVTFRCDPISEHNRLYWYRQTLGQGPEFLTYFQNEAQLEKSRLLSDRFSAERPKGSFSTLEIQRTEQGDSAMYLCASSLALFPYEQYFGPGTRLTVT.

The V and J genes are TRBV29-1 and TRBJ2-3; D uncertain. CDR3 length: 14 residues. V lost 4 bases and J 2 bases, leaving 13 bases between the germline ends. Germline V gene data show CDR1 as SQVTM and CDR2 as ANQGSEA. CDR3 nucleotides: TGCAGCGTTGGGGCAGGTCTGACCACAGATACGCAGTATTTT. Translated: CSVGAGLTTDTQYF.

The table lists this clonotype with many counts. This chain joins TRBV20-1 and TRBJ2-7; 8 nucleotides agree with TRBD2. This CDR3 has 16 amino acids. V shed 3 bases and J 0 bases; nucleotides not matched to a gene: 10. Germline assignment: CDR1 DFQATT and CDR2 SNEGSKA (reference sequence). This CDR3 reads CSARGGLALSSYEQYF. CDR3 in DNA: TGCAGTGCTAGGGGCGGACTAGCTTTAAGCTCCTACGAGCAGTACTTC.

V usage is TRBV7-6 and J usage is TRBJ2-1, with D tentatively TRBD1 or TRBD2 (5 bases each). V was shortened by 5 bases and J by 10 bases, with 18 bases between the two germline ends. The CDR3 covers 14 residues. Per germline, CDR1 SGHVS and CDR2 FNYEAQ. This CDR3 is CASSKIPDGGEQFF. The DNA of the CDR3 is TGTGCCAGCAGCAAGATACCGGATGGGGGAGAGCAGTTCTTC.

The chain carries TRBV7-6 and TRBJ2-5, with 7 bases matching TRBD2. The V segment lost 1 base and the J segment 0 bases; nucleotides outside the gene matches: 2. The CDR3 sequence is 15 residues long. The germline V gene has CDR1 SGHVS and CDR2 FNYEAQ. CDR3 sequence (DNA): TGTGCCAGCAGCTTAGGGGCGGGGGACCAAGAGACCCAGTACTTC. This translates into CASSLGAGDQETQYF.

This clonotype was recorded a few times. The CDR3 reads CASSLVPGTEAFF. The CDR3 coding sequence is TGTGCCAGCAGTTTAGTCCCGGGCACTGAAGCTTTCTTT. J is TRBJ1-1 and V is TRBV12-3 or TRBV12-4; D not certain. The V gene lost 1 base and the J gene lost 4 bases, with 7 bases spanning the gap. This CDR3 is 13 amino acids long.

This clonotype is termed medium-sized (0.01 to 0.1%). This chain's CDR3 is CASSLIETQYF. The CDR3, as DNA: TGTGCCAGCAGTTTAATAGAGACCCAGTACTTC. V usage is TRBV12-3 or TRBV12-4 and J usage is TRBJ2-5, with no clear D. The CDR3 extends over 11 amino acids. V lost 2 bases and J 4 bases, leaving 2 bases between the germline ends.

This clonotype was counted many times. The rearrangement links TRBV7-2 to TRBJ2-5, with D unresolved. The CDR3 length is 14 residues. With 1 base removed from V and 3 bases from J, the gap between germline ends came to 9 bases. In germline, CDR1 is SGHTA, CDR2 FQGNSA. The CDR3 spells CASSLVNGEETQYF. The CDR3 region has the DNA TGTGCCAGCAGCTTAGTTAATGGGGAAGAGACCCAGTACTTC.

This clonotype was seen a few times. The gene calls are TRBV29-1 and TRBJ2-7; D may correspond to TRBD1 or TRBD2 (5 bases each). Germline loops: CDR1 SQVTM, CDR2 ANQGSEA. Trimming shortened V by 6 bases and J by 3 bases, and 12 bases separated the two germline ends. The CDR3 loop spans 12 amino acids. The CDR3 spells CSVLGTVYEQYF. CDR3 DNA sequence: TGCAGCGTCCTAGGGACCGTCTACGAGCAGTACTTC.

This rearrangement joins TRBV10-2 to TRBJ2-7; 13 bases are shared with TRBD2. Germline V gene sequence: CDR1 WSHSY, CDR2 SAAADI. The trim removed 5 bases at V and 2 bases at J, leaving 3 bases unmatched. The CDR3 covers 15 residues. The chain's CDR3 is CASSRTSGGTYEQYF. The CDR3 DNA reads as TGCGCCAGCAGTCGGACTAGCGGGGGCACCTACGAGCAGTACTTC.

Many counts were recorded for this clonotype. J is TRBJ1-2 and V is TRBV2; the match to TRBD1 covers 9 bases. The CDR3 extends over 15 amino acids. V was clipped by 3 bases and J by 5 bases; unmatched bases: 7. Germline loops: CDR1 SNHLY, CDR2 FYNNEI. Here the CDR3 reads CASSEVQGAHYGYTF. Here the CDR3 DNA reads TGTGCCAGCAGTGAGGTACAGGGGGCGCATTATGGCTACACCTTC.

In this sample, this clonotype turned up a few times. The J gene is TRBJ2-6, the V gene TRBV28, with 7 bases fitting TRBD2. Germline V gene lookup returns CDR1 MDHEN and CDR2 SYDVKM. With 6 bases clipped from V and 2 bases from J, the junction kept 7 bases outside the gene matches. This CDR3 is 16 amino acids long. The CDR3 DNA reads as TGTGCCAGCAGAGTAGCGGGTGAGGCTGGGGCCAACGTCCTGACTTTC. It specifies CASRVAGEAGANVLTF.

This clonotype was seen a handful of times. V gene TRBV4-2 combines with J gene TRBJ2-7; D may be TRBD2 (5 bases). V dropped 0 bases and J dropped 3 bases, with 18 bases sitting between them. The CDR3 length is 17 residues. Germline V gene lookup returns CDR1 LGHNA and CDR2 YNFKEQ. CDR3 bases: TGTGCCAGCAGCCAAGAAGTTATTGGGATTAGCGACTACGAGCAGTACTTC. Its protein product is CASSQEVIGISDYEQYF.

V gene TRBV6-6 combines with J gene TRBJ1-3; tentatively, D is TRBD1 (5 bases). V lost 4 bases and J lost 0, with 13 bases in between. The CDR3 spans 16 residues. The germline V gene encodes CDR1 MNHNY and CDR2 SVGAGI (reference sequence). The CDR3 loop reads CASSFATASSGNTIYF. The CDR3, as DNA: TGTGCCAGCAGTTTCGCGACAGCTAGCTCTGGAAACACCATATATTTT.

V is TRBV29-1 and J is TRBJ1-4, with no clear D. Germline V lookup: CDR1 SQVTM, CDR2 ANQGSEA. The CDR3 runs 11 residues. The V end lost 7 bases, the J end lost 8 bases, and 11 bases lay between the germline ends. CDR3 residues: CSAWFNEKLFF. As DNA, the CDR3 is TGCAGCGCCTGGTTTAACGAAAAACTGTTTTTT.

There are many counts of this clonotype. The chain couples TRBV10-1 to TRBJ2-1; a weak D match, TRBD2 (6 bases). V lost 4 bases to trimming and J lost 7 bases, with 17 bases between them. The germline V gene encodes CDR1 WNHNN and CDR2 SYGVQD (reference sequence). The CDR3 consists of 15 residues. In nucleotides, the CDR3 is TGCGCCAGCAGTGTTGGGGCCCTGGGAGGAAATGAGCAGTTCTTC. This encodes CASSVGALGGNEQFF.

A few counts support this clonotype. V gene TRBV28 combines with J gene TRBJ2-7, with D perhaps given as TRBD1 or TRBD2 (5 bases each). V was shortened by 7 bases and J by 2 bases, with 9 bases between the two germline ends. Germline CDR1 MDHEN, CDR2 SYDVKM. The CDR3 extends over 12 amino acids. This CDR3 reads CASTTGPYEQYF. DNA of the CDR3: TGTGCCAGCACCACGGGGCCCTACGAGCAGTACTTC. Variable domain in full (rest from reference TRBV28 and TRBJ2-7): DVKVTQSSRYLVKRTGEKVFLECVQDMDHENMFWYRQDPGLGLRLIYFSYDVKMKEKGDIPEGYSVSREKKERFSLILESASTNQTSMYLCASTTGPYEQYFGPGTRLTVT.

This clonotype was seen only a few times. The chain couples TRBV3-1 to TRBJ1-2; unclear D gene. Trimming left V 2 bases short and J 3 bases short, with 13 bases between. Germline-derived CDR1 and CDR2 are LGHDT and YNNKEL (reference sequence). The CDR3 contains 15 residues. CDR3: CASSQSTSIYYGYTF. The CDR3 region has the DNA TGTGCCAGCAGCCAATCTACATCGATCTACTATGGCTACACCTTC.

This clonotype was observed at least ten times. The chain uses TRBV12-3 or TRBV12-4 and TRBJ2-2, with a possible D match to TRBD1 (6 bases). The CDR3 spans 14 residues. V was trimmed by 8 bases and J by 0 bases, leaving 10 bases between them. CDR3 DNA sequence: TGTGCCAGCTCATGGACAGCGAACACCGGGGAGCTGTTTTTT. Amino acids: CASSWTANTGELFF.